This T cell receptor (beta chain) was found in a study of T cell changes during pregnancy in multiple sclerosis. The assay was immunoSEQ multiplex PCR, and TCRdb's table has in-frame clones only and misses some. This table has around 46,000 clones, roughly nine tenths appearing once. This CDR3 has 14 amino acids. Trimming shortened V by 4 bases and J by 6 bases, and 16 bases separated the two germline ends. The germline gives CDR1 SGHTS, CDR2 YDEGEE. V is TRBV5-8 and J is TRBJ1-2; D might be TRBD1 (5 bases). This clonotype originated in a female donor with multiple sclerosis, enrolled in a pregnancy study. Specimen: CD8+ T cells from peripheral blood mononuclear cells, collected in the second trimester of pregnancy. The DNA for the CDR3 is TGTGCCAGCAGCCCCACAGGACGGTTAGATGGCTACACCTTC. Protein sequence: CASSPTGRLDGYTF.